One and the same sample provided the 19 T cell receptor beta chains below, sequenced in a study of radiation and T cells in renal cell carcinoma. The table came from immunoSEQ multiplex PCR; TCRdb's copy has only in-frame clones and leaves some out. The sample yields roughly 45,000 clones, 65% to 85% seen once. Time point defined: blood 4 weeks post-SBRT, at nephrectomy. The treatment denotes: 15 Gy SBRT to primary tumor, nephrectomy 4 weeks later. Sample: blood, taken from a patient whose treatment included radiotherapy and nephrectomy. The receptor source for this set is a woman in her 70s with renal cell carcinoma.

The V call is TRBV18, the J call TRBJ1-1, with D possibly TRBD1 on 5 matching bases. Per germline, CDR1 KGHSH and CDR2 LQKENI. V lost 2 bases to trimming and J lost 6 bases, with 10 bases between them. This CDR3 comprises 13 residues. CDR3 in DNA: TGTGCCAGCTCACCAGCCAGGGCCCCTGAAGCTTTCTTT. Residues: CASSPARAPEAFF. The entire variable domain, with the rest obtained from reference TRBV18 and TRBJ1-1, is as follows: NAGVMQNPRHLVRRRGQEARLRCSPMKGHSHVYWYRQLPEEGLKFMVYLQKENIIDESGMPKERFSAEFPKEGPSILRIQQVVRGDSAAYFCASSPARAPEAFFGQGTRLTVV.

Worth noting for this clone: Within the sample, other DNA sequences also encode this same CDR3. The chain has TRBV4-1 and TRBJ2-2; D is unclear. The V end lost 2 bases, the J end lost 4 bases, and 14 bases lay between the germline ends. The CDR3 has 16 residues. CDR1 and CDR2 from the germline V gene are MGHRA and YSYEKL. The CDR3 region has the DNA TGCGCCAGCAGCCAAACCACTGCTCCACTCACCGGGGAGCTGTTTTTT. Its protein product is CASSQTTAPLTGELFF.

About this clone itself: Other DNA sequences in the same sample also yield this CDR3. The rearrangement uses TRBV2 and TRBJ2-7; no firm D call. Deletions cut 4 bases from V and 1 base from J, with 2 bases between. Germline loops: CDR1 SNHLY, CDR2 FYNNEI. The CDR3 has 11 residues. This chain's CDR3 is CASSGSYEQYF. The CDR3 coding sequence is TGTGCCAGCAGTGGTTCCTACGAGCAGTACTTC.

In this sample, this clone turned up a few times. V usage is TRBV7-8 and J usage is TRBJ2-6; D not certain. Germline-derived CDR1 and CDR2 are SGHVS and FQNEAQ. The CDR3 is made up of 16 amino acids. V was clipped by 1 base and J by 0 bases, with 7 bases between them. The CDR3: CASSLEGSSGANVLTF. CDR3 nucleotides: TGTGCCAGCAGCTTAGAGGGCAGCTCTGGGGCCAACGTCCTGACTTTC.

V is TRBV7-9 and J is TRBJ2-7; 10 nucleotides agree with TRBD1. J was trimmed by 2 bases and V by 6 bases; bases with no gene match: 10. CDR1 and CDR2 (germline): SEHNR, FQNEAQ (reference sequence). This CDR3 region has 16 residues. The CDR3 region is CASSHSDRGFTYEQYF. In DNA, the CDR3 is TGTGCCAGCAGTCACTCGGACAGGGGGTTTACCTACGAGCAGTACTTC.

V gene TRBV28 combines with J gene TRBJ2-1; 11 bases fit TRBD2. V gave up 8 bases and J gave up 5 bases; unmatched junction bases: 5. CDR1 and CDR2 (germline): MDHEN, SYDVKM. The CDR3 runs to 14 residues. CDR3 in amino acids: CASGRGLADNEQFF. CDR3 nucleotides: TGTGCCAGCGGCCGGGGACTAGCGGACAATGAGCAGTTCTTC.

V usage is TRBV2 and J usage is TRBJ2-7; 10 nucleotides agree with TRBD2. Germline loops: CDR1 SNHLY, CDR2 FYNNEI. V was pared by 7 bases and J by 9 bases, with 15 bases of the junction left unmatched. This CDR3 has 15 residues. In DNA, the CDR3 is TGTGCCAGCATGACGCTAGCGGGAGCAAAAGGGCGGCAGTACTTC. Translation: CASMTLAGAKGRQYF.

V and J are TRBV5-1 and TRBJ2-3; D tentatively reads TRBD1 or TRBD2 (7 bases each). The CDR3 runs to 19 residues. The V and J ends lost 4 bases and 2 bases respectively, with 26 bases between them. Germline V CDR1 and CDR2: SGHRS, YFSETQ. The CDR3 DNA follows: TGCGCCAGCAGCCCACGTGGGCGGGTGAGCGGGACAGTCACAGATACGCAGTATTTT. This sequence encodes CASSPRGRVSGTVTDTQYF. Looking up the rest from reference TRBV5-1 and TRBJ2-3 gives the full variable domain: KAGVTQTPRYLIKTRGQQVTLSCSPISGHRSVSWYQQTPGQGLQFLFEYFSETQRNKGNFPGRFSGRQFSNSRSEMNVSTLELGDSALYLCASSPRGRVSGTVTDTQYFGPGTRLTVL.

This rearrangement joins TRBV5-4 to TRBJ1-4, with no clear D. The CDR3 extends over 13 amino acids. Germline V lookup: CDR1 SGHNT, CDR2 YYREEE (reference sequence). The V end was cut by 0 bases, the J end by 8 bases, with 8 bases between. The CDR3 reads CASSLVGHEKLFF. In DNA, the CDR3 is TGTGCCAGCAGCTTGGTCGGGCACGAAAAACTGTTTTTT.

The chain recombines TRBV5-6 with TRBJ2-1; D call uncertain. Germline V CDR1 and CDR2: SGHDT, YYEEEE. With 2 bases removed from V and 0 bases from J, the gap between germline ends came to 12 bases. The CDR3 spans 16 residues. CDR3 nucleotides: TGTGCCAGCAGCTTTTACGGACCAAACTCCTACAATGAGCAGTTCTTC. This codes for CASSFYGPNSYNEQFF. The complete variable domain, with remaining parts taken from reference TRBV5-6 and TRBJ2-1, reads DAGVTQSPTHLIKTRGQQVTLRCSPKSGHDTVSWYQQALGQGPQFIFQYYEEEERQRGNFPDRFSGHQFPNYSSELNVNALLLGDSALYLCASSFYGPNSYNEQFFGPGTRLTVL.

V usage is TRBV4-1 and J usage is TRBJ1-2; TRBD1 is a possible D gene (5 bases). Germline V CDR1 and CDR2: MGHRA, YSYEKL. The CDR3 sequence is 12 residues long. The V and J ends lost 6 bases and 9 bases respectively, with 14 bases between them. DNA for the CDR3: TGCGCCAGCAGTCACCCCCGGGGCCGCTACACCTTC. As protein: CASSHPRGRYTF.

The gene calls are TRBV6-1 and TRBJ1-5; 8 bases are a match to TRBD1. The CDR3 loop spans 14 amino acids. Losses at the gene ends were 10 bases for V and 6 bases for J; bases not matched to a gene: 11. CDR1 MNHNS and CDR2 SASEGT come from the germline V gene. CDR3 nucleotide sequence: TGTGCCATCCCTAGCTCAGGGGGCAGTCAGCCCCAGCATTTT. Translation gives CAIPSSGGSQPQHF.

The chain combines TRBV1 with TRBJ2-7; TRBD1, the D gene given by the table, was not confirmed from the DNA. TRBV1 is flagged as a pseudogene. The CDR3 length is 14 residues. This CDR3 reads CTSSQTGTAYEQYF. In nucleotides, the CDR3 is TGCACCAGCAGCCAAACCGGGACAGCCTACGAGCAGTACTTC.

The CDR3 nucleotides read TGTGCCAGCAGCCCAACAGGGACAGGGGGCTGGTCACCCCTCCACTTT. It specifies CASSPTGTGGWSPLHF. The chain joins TRBV7-2 to TRBJ1-6; TRBD1 matches at 12 bases. The V segment lost 5 bases and the J segment 10 bases; nucleotides outside the gene matches: 9. There are 16 residues in the CDR3. The germline V gene encodes CDR1 SGHTA and CDR2 FQGNSA.

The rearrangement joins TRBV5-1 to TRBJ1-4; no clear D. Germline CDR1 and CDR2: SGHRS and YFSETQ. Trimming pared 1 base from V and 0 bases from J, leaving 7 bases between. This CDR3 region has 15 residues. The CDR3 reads CASSLTDSTNEKLFF. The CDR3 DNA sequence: TGCGCCAGCAGCTTGACGGATTCAACTAATGAAAAACTGTTTTTT.

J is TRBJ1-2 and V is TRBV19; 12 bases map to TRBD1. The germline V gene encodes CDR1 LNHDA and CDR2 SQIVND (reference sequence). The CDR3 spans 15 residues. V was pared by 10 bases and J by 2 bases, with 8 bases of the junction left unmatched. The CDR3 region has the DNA TGTGCCACTCGCCGGGACAGGGGGCGGAACTATGGCTACACCTTC. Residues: CATRRDRGRNYGYTF.

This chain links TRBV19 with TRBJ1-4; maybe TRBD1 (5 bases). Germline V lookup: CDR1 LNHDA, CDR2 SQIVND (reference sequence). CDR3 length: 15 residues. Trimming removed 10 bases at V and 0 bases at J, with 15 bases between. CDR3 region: CANLGLQATNEKLFF. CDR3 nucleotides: TGTGCCAATTTGGGCCTACAGGCAACTAATGAAAAACTGTTTTTT.

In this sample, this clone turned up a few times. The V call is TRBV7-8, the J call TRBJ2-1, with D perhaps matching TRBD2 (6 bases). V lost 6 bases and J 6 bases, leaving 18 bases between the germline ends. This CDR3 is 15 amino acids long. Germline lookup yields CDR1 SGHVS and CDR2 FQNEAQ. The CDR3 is CASRFGGKRLNEQFF. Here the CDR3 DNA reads TGTGCCAGCAGATTCGGGGGTAAGCGGCTCAATGAGCAGTTCTTC.

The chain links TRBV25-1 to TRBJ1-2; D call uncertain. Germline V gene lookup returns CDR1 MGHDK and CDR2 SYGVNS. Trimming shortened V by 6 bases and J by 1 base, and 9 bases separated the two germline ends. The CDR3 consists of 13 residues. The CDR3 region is CASSLVDNYGYTF. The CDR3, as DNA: TGTGCCAGCAGCTTAGTTGATAACTATGGCTACACCTTC.